The next 5 T cell receptor beta chains were all read from a single sample in a study of blood T cell repertoires in COVID-19. Sequencing used immunoSEQ multiplex PCR; TCRdb keeps in-frame clones, though not all of them. The table records over 100,000 clones, over 80% of them present only once. Material: peripheral blood. The receptors were gathered from a woman aged 60-75 years with acute or convalescent COVID-19.

DNA of the CDR3: TGTGCCAGCAGCATGTCTCCCGATTGGGGGCGACACCTCCGTCCGCAGCTGTTTTTT. Translation: CASSMSPDWGRHLRPQLFF. The chain couples TRBV21-1 to TRBJ2-2; TRBD1 reflects the table's D call only, with no check against the DNA. TRBV21-1 is deemed a pseudogene. The CDR3 length is 19 residues.

This clone appeared a single time. The chain couples TRBV5-4 to TRBJ2-2, with D unresolved. CDR1 is SGHNT and CDR2 is YYREEE in the germline V gene (reference sequence). V lost 0 bases to trimming and J lost 8 bases, with 5 bases between them. The CDR3 has 12 amino acids. The CDR3: CASSLAPGELFF. DNA of the CDR3: TGTGCCAGCAGCTTGGCTCCGGGGGAGCTGTTTTTT.

The J gene is TRBJ2-1, the V gene TRBV15; TRBD2 is a possible D gene (6 bases). This CDR3 is 13 amino acids long. CDR1 is LNHNV, CDR2 YYDKDF, per germline (reference sequence). V lost 6 bases, J lost 2 bases, and 8 bases lay in between. The CDR3 loop is CATREGPYNEQFF. As DNA, the CDR3 is TGTGCCACCAGGGAGGGCCCCTACAATGAGCAGTTCTTC.

In its sample, this clone was seen once. The chain has TRBV5-4 and TRBJ2-3, with D maybe TRBD2 (6 bases). CDR1 is SGHNT and CDR2 is YYREEE in the germline V gene (reference sequence). V was clipped by 1 base and J by 6 bases, with 9 bases between them. The CDR3 is 13 amino acids. The CDR3 loop reads CASSLTGGDTQYF. The DNA of the CDR3 is TGTGCCAGCAGCTTGACTGGGGGGGATACGCAGTATTTT.

This CDR3 reads CASYGDRGYEQYF. CDR3 DNA: TGTGCCAGTTACGGGGACAGGGGCTACGAGCAGTACTTC. The rearrangement uses TRBV25-1 and TRBJ2-7, with 10 bases lining up with TRBD1. Trimming at V came to 9 bases and at J to 3 bases, leaving 5 bases not matched to a gene. The CDR3 loop spans 13 amino acids. Per the germline V gene, CDR1 is MGHDK and CDR2 is SYGVNS.